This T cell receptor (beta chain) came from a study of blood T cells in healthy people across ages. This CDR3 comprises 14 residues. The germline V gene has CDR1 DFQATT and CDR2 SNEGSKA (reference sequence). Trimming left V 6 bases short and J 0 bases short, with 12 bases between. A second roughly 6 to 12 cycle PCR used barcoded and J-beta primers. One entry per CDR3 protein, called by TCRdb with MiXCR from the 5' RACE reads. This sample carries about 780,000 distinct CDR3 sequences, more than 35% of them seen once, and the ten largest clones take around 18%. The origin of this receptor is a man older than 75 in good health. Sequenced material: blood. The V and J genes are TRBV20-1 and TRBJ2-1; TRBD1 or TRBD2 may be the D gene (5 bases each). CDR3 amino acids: CSAVEGSSYNEQFF. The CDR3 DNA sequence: TGCAGTGCGGTTGAGGGGAGCTCCTACAATGAGCAGTTCTTC.